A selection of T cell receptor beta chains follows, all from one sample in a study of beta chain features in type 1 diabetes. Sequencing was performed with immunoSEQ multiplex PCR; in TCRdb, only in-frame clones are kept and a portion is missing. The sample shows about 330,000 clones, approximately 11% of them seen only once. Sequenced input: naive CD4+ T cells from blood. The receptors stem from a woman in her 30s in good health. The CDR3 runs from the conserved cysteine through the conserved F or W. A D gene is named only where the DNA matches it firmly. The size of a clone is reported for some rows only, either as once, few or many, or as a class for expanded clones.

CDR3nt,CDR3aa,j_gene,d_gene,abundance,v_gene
TGTGCCAGCACCCCCACCCTAGCTAACTATGGCTACACCTTC,CASTPTLANYGYTF,TRBJ1-2,.,few,TRBV7-8
TGCAGCGTGCAAGCGGGAGGGCCCCACAATGAGCAGTTCTTC,CSVQAGGPHNEQFF,TRBJ2-1,TRBD2,.,TRBV29-1
TGTGCCAGCAGCGTAGGGCAGGCAGGGGAGACCCAGTACTTC,CASSVGQAGETQYF,TRBJ2-5,.,.,TRBV9
TGTGCCAGCAGCTTCCCTCTAGTGTCCAGGGGTGAGCAGTTCTTC,CASSFPLVSRGEQFF,TRBJ2-1,.,.,TRBV7-9
TGTGCCAGCAGCTTGGATTGGACAAGTAGAAAGTTCTTC,CASSLDWTSRKFF,TRBJ2-1,.,few,TRBV5-6
TGTGCCAGCTCACCACAAGCAGGAGGGCAAACCAGTCAGCCCCAGCATTTT,CASSPQAGGQTSQPQHF,TRBJ1-5,.,few,TRBV18
TGTGCCAGCACCGTAACTAGCGGGACATACAATGAGCAGTTCTTC,CASTVTSGTYNEQFF,TRBJ2-1,TRBD2,.,TRBV7-9
TGTGCCACCAGCAGAGAACTATCGAGCACAGATACGCAGTATTTT,CATSRELSSTDTQYF,TRBJ2-3,.,few,TRBV15
TGTGCCAGCAGCGTAGAGGGGCAGGGCTACACCTTC,CASSVEGQGYTF,TRBJ1-2,.,few,TRBV9
TGTGCCTGGACATCCAACCCCGGAGAGACCCAGTACTTC,CAWTSNPGETQYF,TRBJ2-5,.,.,TRBV30
TGTGCCTGGAGTGCGACACAGGGGACGAATGAAAAACTGTTTTTT,CAWSATQGTNEKLFF,TRBJ1-4,TRBD1,.,TRBV30
TGTGCCAGCAGCTTATCTGCCAGGGGTCGTATCTCTGGGGCCAACGTCCTGACTTTC,CASSLSARGRISGANVLTF,TRBJ2-6,.,few,TRBV7-3
TGTGCCAGCAGCCTACCGGGTAGCGGGGCCAACGTCCTGACTTTC,CASSLPGSGANVLTF,TRBJ2-6,.,few,TRBV5-4
TGTGCCAGCAGCCAAATAGGCGGGAGGGGCAATGAGCAGTTCTTC,CASSQIGGRGNEQFF,TRBJ2-1,TRBD2,.,TRBV7-9
TGTGCCAGCAGCCCGGGACAGGGGTGGGACGAGCAGTACTTC,CASSPGQGWDEQYF,TRBJ2-7,TRBD1,.,TRBV7-2
TGTGCCAGCAGCCAAGATCACGGACAGCGAGGACTCAATCAGCCCCAGCATTTT,CASSQDHGQRGLNQPQHF,TRBJ1-5,.,few,TRBV4-2